This is a list of T cell receptor beta chains from one sample in a study of blood T cell repertoires in COVID-19. The method was immunoSEQ multiplex PCR; TCRdb's version includes in-frame clones alone and lacks a portion of them. The sample includes about half a million clones, 70% to 90% of them seen just once. Sequences were obtained from peripheral blood. Every receptor here comes from a human donor in a cohort sampled during active COVID-19. Both conserved end residues are part of each CDR3. The D gene is left open where the match is weak. Only some rows state a clone size, as once, few, many or a class for expanded clones.

D: -; size: -; J: TRBJ2-1; V: TRBV9; CDR3: CASSPTIRDPSYNEQFF; DNA: TGTGCCAGCAGCCCAACAATCAGGGATCCATCATACAATGAGCAGTTCTTC
D: -; size: -; J: TRBJ2-2; V: TRBV10-3; CDR3: CATTIEQNTGELFF; DNA: TGTGCCACCACTATCGAACAGAACACCGGGGAGCTGTTTTTT
D: -; size: -; J: TRBJ2-3; V: TRBV4-3; CDR3: CASSQFPVERPQDTQYF; DNA: TGCGCCAGCAGCCAATTCCCCGTCGAGCGCCCACAAGATACGCAGTATTTT
D: TRBD2; size: -; J: TRBJ2-3; V: TRBV30; CDR3: CAFMWTSGHTDTQYF; DNA: TGTGCCTTCATGTGGACTAGCGGACACACAGATACGCAGTATTTT
D: TRBD2; size: -; J: TRBJ2-3; V: TRBV6-6; CDR3: CATIGGGSPTDTQYF; DNA: TGTGCCACCATAGGCGGCGGGAGCCCCACAGATACGCAGTATTTT
D: TRBD1; size: -; J: TRBJ1-5; V: TRBV7-9; CDR3: CASSTGDSNQPQHF; DNA: TGTGCCAGCAGTACAGGGGATAGCAATCAGCCCCAGCATTTT
D: -; size: -; J: TRBJ2-5; V: TRBV7-3; CDR3: CASSLIFGAQETQYF; DNA: TGTGCCAGCAGCTTAATCTTTGGGGCACAAGAGACCCAGTACTTC
D: TRBD1; size: few; J: TRBJ2-7; V: TRBV28; CDR3: CASSFRDREQYF; DNA: TGTGCCAGCAGTTTCCGGGACAGGGAGCAGTACTTC
D: TRBD2; size: -; J: TRBJ2-2; V: TRBV7-3; CDR3: CASSSPGTSGRASNTGELFF; DNA: TGTGCCAGCAGCTCCCCAGGGACTAGCGGGAGGGCCTCGAACACCGGGGAGCTGTTTTTT
D: TRBD2; size: many; J: TRBJ2-1; V: TRBV3-1/TRBV3-2; CDR3: CASSQAPTSGEQFF; DNA: TGTGCCAGCAGCCAAGCGCCGACTAGCGGGGAGCAGTTCTTC
D: -; size: -; J: TRBJ2-3; V: TRBV4-1; CDR3: CASSQEGEVSGGTDTQYF; DNA: TGCGCCAGCAGCCAAGAAGGCGAGGTGAGCGGCGGCACAGATACGCAGTATTTT
D: -; size: -; J: TRBJ1-2; V: TRBV2; CDR3: CASSEQGIDYGYTF; DNA: TGTGCCAGCAGTGAGCAGGGGATAGACTATGGCTACACCTTC
D: -; size: -; J: TRBJ2-3; V: TRBV24-1; CDR3: CATSDFSGTDTQYF; DNA: TGTGCCACCAGTGATTTCTCGGGGACAGATACGCAGTATTTT
D: -; size: few; J: TRBJ1-1; V: TRBV5-1; CDR3: CASSEEALNTEAFF; DNA: TGCGCCAGCTCGGAGGAGGCTTTGAACACTGAAGCTTTCTTT
D: -; size: -; J: TRBJ2-3; V: TRBV11-2; CDR3: CASSPPLRGTDTQYF; DNA: TGTGCCAGCAGCCCGCCCTTGCGGGGCACAGATACGCAGTATTTT
D: -; size: -; J: TRBJ1-1; V: TRBV7-9; CDR3: CASSLSTGDTEAFF; DNA: TGTGCCAGCAGCTTATCAACTGGAGACACTGAAGCTTTCTTT
D: -; size: -; J: TRBJ2-7; V: TRBV7-3; CDR3: CASSLIPGMGEQYF; DNA: TGTGCCAGCAGCTTAATCCCGGGAATGGGCGAGCAGTACTTC
D: -; size: -; J: TRBJ1-2; V: TRBV4-2; CDR3: CASSPRAGRYGYTF; DNA: TGTGCCAGCAGCCCGAGGGCAGGAAGGTATGGCTACACCTTC